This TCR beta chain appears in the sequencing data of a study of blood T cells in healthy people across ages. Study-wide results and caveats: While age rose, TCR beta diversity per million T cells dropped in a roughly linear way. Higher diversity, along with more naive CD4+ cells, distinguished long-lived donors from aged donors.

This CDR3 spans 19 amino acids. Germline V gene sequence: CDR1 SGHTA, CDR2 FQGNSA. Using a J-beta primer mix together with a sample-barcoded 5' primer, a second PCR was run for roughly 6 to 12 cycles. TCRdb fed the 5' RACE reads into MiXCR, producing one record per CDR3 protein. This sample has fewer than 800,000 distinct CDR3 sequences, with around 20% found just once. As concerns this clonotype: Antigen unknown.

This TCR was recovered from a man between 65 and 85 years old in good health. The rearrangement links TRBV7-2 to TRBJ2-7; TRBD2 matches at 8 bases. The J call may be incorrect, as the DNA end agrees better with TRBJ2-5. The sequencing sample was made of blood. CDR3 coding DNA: TGTGCCAGCAGCTTATTACTCATGAGCGGGAGCTTCCCACAAGAGACCCAGTACTTC. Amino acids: CASSLLLMSGSFPQETQYF.